The entry below gives a single T cell receptor beta chain sequence along with its context. The antigen it binds to is not known. Qualities for individual bases were not recorded, and no much larger clone is one base off. These data originate in a study of T cell clonotyping in hematopoietic cell transplantation (dated by TCRdb to 2020 to 2022). About the investigation overall: A total of 130 to 150 blood samples were gathered in the study from roughly 37 consecutive transplant recipients along with their related donors. Recruitment of patients was conducted between late 2015 and early 2017, and follow-up was continued until September 2020 or death. General conclusions and limits of the study: Donor and pretransplant recipient Inverse Simpson Index values predicted broader posttransplant TCR repertoire diversity. The sample size was limited, and CD4 and CD8 repertoire contributions could not be separated because cells were not sorted. Just a small fraction of recipient repertoires overlapped with donor repertoires, and more than 95% appeared de novo at the given depth. After transplant, TCR diversity in recipients dropped, and pathologically expanded clonotypes climbed progressively between day 30 and day 180.

The time point label for this specimen denotes: 30 days after allo-HCT. Blood from recipients was drawn roughly 28 days before transplant, then again at days 30, 100 and 180 after transplant. Nuclei Lysis Solution was used to extract genomic DNA from fresh or cryopreserved unfractionated peripheral blood mononuclear cells. The immunoSEQ assay, a bias-controlled multiplex PCR using V- and J-specific primers, was used to amplify TCR beta CDR3 regions from genomic DNA. A proprietary barcode and Illumina adapter sequences were added to the CDR3 amplicons in a second PCR step. CDR3 libraries were sequenced on an Illumina MiSeq instrument. The original methods were these. Export and quality control were performed with immunoSEQ Analyzer 3.0, and downstream analyses were performed with R Bioconductor and Immunarch. Only productive rearrangements within the normalized downsampled data set were used in the calculation of repertoire metrics. Clonotypes larger than 5 templates in the normalized cohort were defined as pathologically expanded. The Inverse Simpson Index was used to measure repertoire diversity. To capture all clonotypes, the CMV-specificity analyses were run on the non-normalized data set. This is the immuneACCESS table as TCRdb keeps it, with only in-frame sequences that have V and J called. A part of the clones is gone; compared with another copy, unresolved V genes explain less than half, and the rest is unexplained. V, J and clone size reflect that table, while D and trimming were determined from the DNA. The table for this sample lists fewer than 3,500 clones; approximately 57% of them were counted only once. The top ten clonotypes cover 20% to 25% of the sample.

Measured from the cysteine to the phenylalanine, the CDR3 is 16 residues long. The read is trimmed to its CDR3 DNA, 48 bases read in frame from base 1. V is cut back by 0 bases and J by 8 bases, with 7 bases in the junction unmatched. The germline V gene (reference sequence) supplies CDR1 LNHDA and CDR2 SQIVND. The sequence joins TRBV19 to TRBJ1-5, with 10 bases matching TRBD1. This sequence originates from a female patient in her 30s who had an allogeneic stem cell transplant, so T cells may come from the graft donor. Some clones in this sample may be carry-over from other donors' samples. Source: peripheral blood mononuclear cells, taken 30 days after allogeneic stem cell transplant. CDR3 sequence: CASSIDRTGGFEPQHF. The nucleotides read TGTGCCAGTAGTATAGATCGGACAGGGGGTTTTGAGCCCCAGCATTTT.